These T cell receptor beta chains were read from a single sample in a study of blood T cell repertoires in COVID-19. The protocol was immunoSEQ multiplex PCR, while the TCRdb copy is restricted to in-frame clones and leaves out a portion. The table lists hundreds of thousands of clones, 75% to 90% of them singletons. Specimen: PBMCs or T cells enriched from blood (not recorded which). The receptors derive from a man aged 50-60 years who had been exposed to COVID-19. CDR3s include the opening cysteine and the closing phenylalanine or tryptophan. D genes are given only for firm matches. Clone size appears in some rows only: once, few, many, or a class for an expanded clone.

>few|TRBD2|TRBJ2-3|TRBV4-1
CASSLRAGSTSTDTQYF
TGCGCCAGCAGCCTTCGAGCGGGGAGCACAAGCACAGATACGCAGTATTTT
>.|.|TRBJ2-5|TRBV7-9
CASSPTWGVSETQYF
TGTGCCAGCAGCCCCACCTGGGGGGTGTCGGAGACCCAGTACTTC
>.|.|TRBJ1-2|TRBV28
CASSLPPFAGGYTF
TGTGCCAGCAGTTTACCCCCTTTTGCAGGGGGCTACACCTTC
>.|TRBD1|TRBJ2-2|TRBV5-1
CASSRAGQGYNANTGELFF
TGCGCCAGCAGTAGGGCAGGACAGGGATATAACGCGAACACCGGGGAGCTGTTTTTT
>.|TRBD1|TRBJ1-5|TRBV6-5
CASSYSPGGHQPQHF
TGTGCCAGCAGTTACTCGCCAGGGGGCCATCAGCCCCAGCATTTT
>.|.|TRBJ1-1|TRBV9
CASSLSTGTEAFF
TGTGCCAGCAGCCTATCGACAGGCACTGAAGCTTTCTTT
>few|.|TRBJ1-3|TRBV24-1
CATSDPRGSGNTIYF
TGTGCCACCAGTGATCCGCGGGGCTCTGGAAACACCATATATTTT
>.|TRBD2|TRBJ2-1|TRBV19
CATSLAGAYNEQFF
TGTGCCACCTCACTAGCGGGAGCATACAATGAGCAGTTCTTC
>.|.|TRBJ2-2|TRBV9
CASSANTGELFF
TGTGCCAGCAGCGCAAACACCGGGGAGCTGTTTTTT
>.|.|TRBJ2-3|TRBV9
CASSVAHVTSTDTQYF
TGTGCCAGCAGCGTAGCTCACGTGACTAGCACAGATACGCAGTATTTT
>.|.|TRBJ2-3|TRBV3-1/TRBV3-2
CASSPTGTPLEDTQYF
TGTGCCAGCAGCCCGACGGGGACTCCCCTCGAGGATACGCAGTATTTT
>.|.|TRBJ1-2|TRBV11-3
CASSPIGAELNRSGYTF
TGTGCCAGCAGCCCCATTGGGGCGGAACTTAACCGTAGTGGCTACACCTTC
>.|.|TRBJ2-1|TRBV5-1
CASSFSGSSSYNEQFF
TGCGCCAGCAGCTTTAGCGGATCCAGCTCCTACAATGAGCAGTTCTTC
>.|TRBD1|TRBJ1-2|TRBV27
CASSSVRQGYGYTF
TGTGCCAGCAGTTCCGTCCGACAGGGCTATGGCTACACCTTC
>.|.|TRBJ2-1|TRBV28
CASRPSGQSSYNEQFF
TGTGCCAGCAGACCCTCCGGACAGAGCTCCTACAATGAGCAGTTCTTC
>.|TRBD2|TRBJ2-5|TRBV7-9
CASSLGGRKETQYF
TGTGCCAGCAGCTTGGGCGGGAGGAAAGAGACCCAGTACTTC
>.|.|TRBJ2-5|TRBV12-3/TRBV12-4
CASSGLSRETQYF
TGTGCCAGTTCGGGACTCTCCCGAGAGACCCAGTACTTC
>once|.|TRBJ1-2|TRBV5-1
CASRGSGWASSGYTF
TGCGCCAGCAGAGGGTCAGGTTGGGCTAGCAGTGGCTACACCTTC
>once|TRBD1|TRBJ2-7|TRBV5-6
CASRGDSYEQYF
TGTGCCAGCAGGGGGGACAGCTACGAGCAGTACTTC
>.|TRBD1|TRBJ1-1|TRBV19
CASTGQGGSILTEAFF
TGTGCCAGTACCGGACAGGGGGGCAGTATACTAACTGAAGCTTTCTTT
>.|.|TRBJ1-2|TRBV24-1
CATSDYLDGYTF
TGTGCCACCAGTGATTACTTAGATGGCTACACCTTC
>.|.|TRBJ1-5|TRBV28
CASSPISQPQHF
TGTGCCAGCAGTCCGATAAGCCAGCCCCAGCATTTT
>.|TRBD1|TRBJ2-5|TRBV5-1
CASSLQGQETQYF
TGCGCCAGCAGCTTACAGGGGCAAGAGACCCAGTACTTC
>few|TRBD2|TRBJ2-3|TRBV5-4
CASSLRLAGADTQYF
TGTGCCAGCAGCTTGCGGCTAGCGGGAGCAGATACGCAGTATTTT
>.|TRBD2|TRBJ2-2|TRBV28
CASSLKRGSTGELFF
TGTGCCAGCAGTTTAAAGCGGGGGAGCACCGGGGAGCTGTTTTTT
>.|.|TRBJ1-4|TRBV5-1
CASSLAGRENEKLFF
TGCGCCAGCAGCTTGGCCGGCAGGGAAAATGAAAAACTGTTTTTT
>.|TRBD1|TRBJ1-1|TRBV15
CATSGRTGVITEAFF
TGTGCCACCAGCGGACGGACAGGGGTGATCACTGAAGCTTTCTTT
>.|TRBD2|TRBJ2-1|TRBV19
CASSKGTSGYNEQFF
TGTGCCAGTAGTAAAGGGACTAGCGGTTACAATGAGCAGTTCTTC
>.|.|TRBJ1-5|TRBV6-1
CASSEGYRVRGQPQHF
TGTGCCAGCAGTGAAGGCTACAGGGTAAGGGGCCAGCCCCAGCATTTT
>.|.|TRBJ1-6|TRBV12-3/TRBV12-4
CASSFGSPLHF
TGTGCCAGCAGTTTCGGTTCACCCCTCCACTTT
>.|.|TRBJ2-4|TRBV7-2
CASSPTGGNIQYF
TGTGCCAGCAGCCCAACAGGTGGGAACATTCAGTACTTC
>.|TRBD1|TRBJ1-5|TRBV7-9
CASSLVQGAEQPQHF
TGTGCCAGCAGCTTAGTACAGGGGGCAGAACAGCCCCAGCATTTT
>.|TRBD2|TRBJ2-1|TRBV5-1
CASSLGGLAGGYNEQFF
TGCGCCAGCAGCTTGGGCGGACTAGCGGGAGGCTACAATGAGCAGTTCTTC
>.|.|TRBJ2-1|TRBV2
CASSYRVGEQFF
TGTGCCAGCAGTTACAGGGTTGGTGAGCAGTTCTTC
>.|.|TRBJ1-1|TRBV9
CASSVASSFLNTEAFF
TGTGCCAGCAGCGTAGCGTCTAGTTTTCTGAACACTGAAGCTTTCTTT
>.|.|TRBJ1-6|TRBV30
CAWSVSHNNSPLHF
TGTGCCTGGAGTGTGTCACACAACAATTCACCCCTCCACTTT
>.|.|TRBJ2-3|TRBV10-1
CASSESLATVYTQYF
TGCGCCAGCAGTGAGTCCTTGGCCACCGTGTATACGCAGTATTTT
>.|.|TRBJ2-2|TRBV7-3
CASGPPALTGELFF
TGTGCCAGCGGGCCCCCAGCATTGACCGGGGAGCTGTTTTTT
>.|TRBD2|TRBJ2-3|TRBV7-3
CASSIAGGSADTQYF
TGTGCCAGCAGCATAGCGGGGGGAAGCGCAGATACGCAGTATTTT
>.|TRBD2|TRBJ2-1|TRBV19
CASSLGLAGDEQFF
TGTGCCAGTAGTCTGGGACTAGCGGGAGACGAGCAGTTCTTC
>.|TRBD2|TRBJ2-1|TRBV5-4
CASSSPRGSHNEQFF
TGTGCCAGCAGCTCCCCCCGCGGGAGCCACAATGAGCAGTTCTTC
>.|.|TRBJ1-1|TRBV27
CASSLVSGSMNTEAFF
TGTGCCAGCAGTTTAGTGTCAGGTTCCATGAACACTGAAGCTTTCTTT
>.|.|TRBJ1-1|TRBV25-1
CASSERGIKNTEAFF
TGTGCCAGCAGTGAACGGGGAATAAAGAACACTGAAGCTTTCTTT
>once|TRBD2|TRBJ2-6|TRBV9
CASSPGGSGANVLTF
TGTGCCAGCAGCCCGGGGGGATCTGGGGCCAACGTCCTGACTTTC
>.|.|TRBJ2-5|TRBV2
CASSLHAETQYF
TGTGCCAGCAGTCTCCATGCGGAGACCCAGTACTTC
>.|TRBD1|TRBJ2-2|TRBV6-5
CASSLYRGTGELFF
TGTGCCAGCAGTTTATACAGGGGTACCGGGGAGCTGTTTTTT
>few|TRBD2|TRBJ2-7|TRBV4-1
CASSQIGGSGGAREQYF
TGCGCCAGCAGCCAAATAGGCGGAAGCGGGGGGGCCCGCGAGCAGTACTTC
>once|TRBD1|TRBJ1-4|TRBV7-9
CASSFGQGEKLFF
TGTGCCAGCAGCTTCGGACAGGGGGAAAAACTGTTTTTT
>.|.|TRBJ1-2|TRBV12-3/TRBV12-4
CASSPDSNYGYTF
TGTGCCAGCAGCCCGGACAGCAACTATGGCTACACCTTC
>once|.|TRBJ1-1|TRBV5-4
CASSSYARGPTEAFF
TGTGCCAGCAGTTCTTACGCGCGGGGACCTACTGAAGCTTTCTTT
>once|.|TRBJ2-3|TRBV29-1
CSSEASGTDTQYF
TGCAGCTCGGAGGCTAGCGGCACAGATACGCAGTATTTT
>once|.|TRBJ2-3|TRBV1
CTSSRPQRHTPDTQYF
TGCACCAGCAGCCGACCACAGCGGCATACGCCCGATACGCAGTATTTT
>.|TRBD1|TRBJ2-7|TRBV12-3/TRBV12-4
CATGYRGRYEQYF
TGTGCCACCGGTTACAGGGGGCGATACGAGCAGTACTTC
>once|.|TRBJ1-3|TRBV9
CASSRNTGYSGNTIYF
TGTGCCAGCAGCCGTAATACAGGGTACTCTGGAAACACCATATATTTT